Below are 30 T cell receptor beta chains sequenced from a single sample in a study of T cells in women clearing cervical HPV infection. Libraries were prepared by immunoSEQ multiplex PCR; TCRdb keeps only in-frame clonotypes and omits some of them. Recorded for this sample: just over 20,000 clones. The specimen was blood buffy coat. The source of these receptors is a woman aged 18 to 75 with a cervical HPV16 infection that either progressed to CIN3+ or cleared (not recorded which).

Concerning this clone itself: The read gets to within 3 residues of the CDR3 end, and the germline J gene fills in the rest. The chain carries TRBV7-2 and TRBJ2-1, with 7 bases identical to TRBD1. J lost 2 bases, V lost 5 bases, and 6 bases had no gene match. Germline assignment: CDR1 SGHTA and CDR2 FQGNSA. This CDR3 spans 15 amino acids. The CDR3 bases that were read are TGTGCCAGCAGCCCCTACAGGGGTACCTACAATGAG. It encodes CASSPYRGTYNE. The whole CDR3 reads CASSPYRGTYNEQFF. Full variable domain (outside the CDR3, taken from reference TRBV7-2 and TRBJ2-1): GAGVSQSPSNKVTEKGKDVELRCDPISGHTALYWYRQSLGQGLEFLIYFQGNSAPDKSGLPSDRFSAERTGGSVSTLTIQRTQQEDSAVYLCASSPYRGTYNEQFFGPGTRLTVL.

As to this clone: Read data end 3 residues before the CDR3 end; the end is taken from the germline J gene. The chain joins TRBV2 to TRBJ2-7; D ambiguous. Trimming stripped 4 bases from V and 4 bases from J, with 11 bases between. The CDR3 sequence is 13 residues long. Germline values: CDR1 SNHLY, CDR2 FYNNEI. The sequenced part of the CDR3 DNA is TGTGCCAGCAGTGGGGTCCGGGTTTACGAG. Amino acids: CASSGVRVYE. From start to end, the CDR3 is CASSGVRVYEQYF.

In regard to this clone: The CDR3 extends 3 residues past the end of the read, so its final part is completed from the germline J gene. This chain connects TRBV6-4 to TRBJ2-2; 7 bases are shared with TRBD1. The junction had 4 bases not matched to a gene; V was cut back by 6 bases and J by 0 bases. CDR1 is MRHNA, CDR2 SNTAGT, per germline. This CDR3 is built from 15 residues. The CDR3 bases that were read are TGTGCCAGCAGCCACAGGGGCGCGAACACCGGGGAG. This translates into CASSHRGANTGE. From start to end, the CDR3 is CASSHRGANTGELFF.

With regard to this clone: The read ends 3 residues shy of where the CDR3 ends; the end is completed using the germline J gene. The gene calls are TRBV19 and TRBJ1-2; 10 bases match TRBD1. Germline-derived CDR1 and CDR2 are LNHDA and SQIVND (reference sequence). This CDR3 comprises 12 residues. The sequenced part of the CDR3 DNA is TGTGCCAGTTACCGGGACAGGGGAGGC. It codes for CASYRDRGG. The entire CDR3 protein reads CASYRDRGGYTF.

Details on this clone: With the read ending 3 residues before the CDR3 end, the germline J gene is used to fill in that end. The chain couples TRBV12-3 or TRBV12-4 to TRBJ2-1, with 9 bases identical to TRBD2. CDR3 length: 14 amino acids. V was clipped by 6 bases and J by 7 bases; unmatched bases: 7. The CDR3 is CASSYLSGGNEQFF. The DNA read from the CDR3 is TGTGCCAGCAGCTACCTTAGCGGGGGAAATGAG.

With respect to this clone: The missing CDR3 end, 3 residues past where the read stops, is filled in from the germline J gene. The chain has TRBV7-6 and TRBJ2-3, with 7 bases matching TRBD1. After removal of 5 bases from V and 3 bases from J, the junction contained 11 bases not matched to a gene. Germline V CDR1 and CDR2: SGHVS, FNYEAQ. The CDR3 is 16 residues long. CDR3 amino acids: CASSRRDRIPTDTQYF. The CDR3 DNA, read in part, is TGTGCCAGCAGCCGCCGGGACAGAATTCCGACAGATACG.

On this clone: The read terminates 3 residues before the CDR3 end, so the remaining end is supplied by the germline J gene. The J gene is TRBJ2-7, the V gene TRBV18; TRBD2 aligns across 7 bases. The trim removed 3 bases at V and 6 bases at J, leaving 5 bases unmatched. In germline, CDR1 is KGHSH, CDR2 LQKENI. The length of the CDR3 is 13 residues. This chain's CDR3 is CASSPRTSAEQYF. The covered CDR3 bases are TGTGCCAGCTCACCGAGGACTAGTGCCGAG.

As to this clone: The read stops 3 residues short of the end of the CDR3; the missing end is completed from the germline J gene. The genes are TRBV10-3 and TRBJ2-7, with 10 bases that match TRBD2. V lost 7 bases to trimming and J lost 1 base; unmatched junction nucleotides: 7. The CDR3 is 15 residues long. In germline, CDR1 is ENHRY, CDR2 SYGVKD. CDR3 DNA (partial): TGTGCCATCACCGATAGCGGGGGGCCATCCTACGAG. This encodes CAITDSGGPSYE. The entire CDR3 sequence reads CAITDSGGPSYEQYF.

To note about this clone: The observed sequence ends 3 residues before the CDR3 terminus, with the missing tail filled in from the germline J gene. V is TRBV7-9 and J is TRBJ2-1; D may be TRBD2 (5 bases). The CDR3 is 15 residues long. Germline V gives CDR1 SEHNR, CDR2 FQNEAQ (reference sequence). Trimming left V 2 bases short and J 6 bases short, with 14 bases between. Incomplete CDR3 DNA: TGTGCCAGCAGCTTACTCGGGGTTTGGGGCAATGAG. Protein product: CASSLLGVWGNE. The entire CDR3 reads CASSLLGVWGNEQFF.

A note on this clone: The DNA ends 3 residues before the CDR3 does, and the rest of the CDR3 is filled in from the germline J gene. The chain uses TRBV20-1 and TRBJ2-1; D is possibly TRBD2 (6 bases). Germline CDR1 reads DFQATT; CDR2 reads SNEGSKA (reference sequence). This CDR3 region has 14 residues. Between the trimmed V and J ends, which lost 3 bases and 0 bases, there was a span of 9 bases. This CDR3 is CSASGGSSYNEQFF. Incomplete CDR3 DNA: TGCAGTGCTAGCGGGGGTAGCTCCTACAATGAG.

As to this clone: Read coverage stops 3 residues before the CDR3 terminus; the germline J gene supplies the remainder. This chain uses TRBV19 with TRBJ1-2; 12 bases fit TRBD1. The length of the CDR3 is 14 residues. V gave up 7 bases and J gave up 6 bases; unmatched junction bases: 6. Germline V gives CDR1 LNHDA, CDR2 SQIVND (reference sequence). CDR3 bases read: TGTGCCAGTAAGGGGACAGGGGGCGAGGATGGC. As protein: CASKGTGGEDG. The full CDR3 protein is CASKGTGGEDGYTF.

Note on this clone: The CDR3 extends 3 residues past the end of the read, so its final part is completed from the germline J gene. J is TRBJ2-7 and V is TRBV7-2; 7 bases fit TRBD1. The V gene end was trimmed by 1 base and the J gene end by 3 bases; junction bases not matched to a gene: 0. Germline assignment: CDR1 SGHTA and CDR2 FQGNSA. This CDR3 has 13 amino acids. Partial CDR3 DNA: TGTGCCAGCAGCTTAGACAGGGGCTACGAG. It yields the protein CASSLDRGYE. The complete CDR3 protein is CASSLDRGYEQYF.

Points on this clone: The read comes to an end 3 residues before the CDR3 does, leaving the germline J gene to fill in the end. The gene calls are TRBV4-1 and TRBJ1-2, with D maybe TRBD1 (5 bases). The CDR3 runs 15 residues. Germline-derived CDR1 and CDR2 are MGHRA and YSYEKL. V was shortened by 2 bases and J by 7 bases, with 17 bases between the two germline ends. CDR3 DNA (partial): TGCGCCAGCAGCCAAAACTCCCAGGGCGCCGGTGGC. It encodes CASSQNSQGAGG. From start to end, the CDR3 is CASSQNSQGAGGYTF.

About this clone itself: The CDR3 end falls 3 residues outside the read, so it is completed with the germline J gene. V usage is TRBV5-1 and J usage is TRBJ2-2; 8 nucleotides agree with TRBD1. The CDR3 has 14 amino acids. The germline gives CDR1 SGHRS, CDR2 YFSETQ. V lost 6 bases and J lost 5; bases outside the gene matches: 6. The CDR3 reads CASTFGQGTGELFF. The part of the CDR3 DNA that was read is TGCGCCAGCACTTTCGGACAGGGAACCGGGGAG.

About this clone: The CDR3 end is not reached by the read, which stops 3 residues before it; the germline J gene fills it in. The chain is built from TRBV20-1 and TRBJ2-1, with TRBD2 matching over 8 bases. The CDR3 is 16 amino acids. CDR1 and CDR2 (germline): DFQATT, SNEGSKA (reference sequence). J was trimmed by 0 bases and V by 0 bases; bases with no gene match: 4. The CDR3 DNA, read in part, is TGCAGTGCTAGAGATCAGCGGGGGAGCTCCTACAATGAG. As protein: CSARDQRGSSYNE. The whole CDR3 sequence reads CSARDQRGSSYNEQFF.

With respect to this clone: The CDR3 extends 3 residues past the end of the read, so its final part is completed from the germline J gene. The chain carries TRBV30 and TRBJ2-4; no firm D call. The CDR3 totals 14 residues. In germline, CDR1 is GTSNPN, CDR2 SVGIG (reference sequence). The V gene lost 0 bases and the J gene lost 7 bases, with 13 bases spanning the gap. The CDR3 bases that were read are TGTGCCTGGAGTGTAAGGTCTTCGTTTAACATT. This encodes CAWSVRSSFNI. The full CDR3 sequence reads CAWSVRSSFNIQYF.

On this clone itself: The read stops 3 residues short of the end of the CDR3; the missing end is completed from the germline J gene. The V gene is TRBV28, the J gene TRBJ2-7, with 10 bases that match TRBD1. V shed 2 bases and J 2 bases; nucleotides not matched to a gene: 6. From germline, CDR1 is MDHEN and CDR2 SYDVKM. The CDR3 sequence is 16 residues long. The covered CDR3 bases are TGTGCCAGCAGTTTAGGGGGACAGGGGAGGACCTACGAG. The encoded protein is CASSLGGQGRTYE. The entire CDR3 sequence reads CASSLGGQGRTYEQYF. The full variable domain, with the rest looked up from reference TRBV28 and TRBJ2-7, is DVKVTQSSRYLVKRTGEKVFLECVQDMDHENMFWYRQDPGLGLRLIYFSYDVKMKEKGDIPEGYSVSREKKERFSLILESASTNQTSMYLCASSLGGQGRTYEQYFGPGTRLTVT.

With respect to this clone: The CDR3 extends 3 residues past the end of the read, so its final part is completed from the germline J gene. The V call is TRBV10-3, the J call TRBJ2-2, with 10 bases lining up with TRBD2. Trimming removed 5 bases from V and 1 base from J; junction bases left unmatched: 4. This CDR3 spans 16 amino acids. In germline, CDR1 is ENHRY, CDR2 SYGVKD. This CDR3 is CAISQRTSGNTGELFF. CDR3 DNA (partial): TGTGCCATCAGTCAACGGACTAGCGGGAACACCGGGGAG.

CDR3 loop: CASSFQSGRTYNEQFF. Partial CDR3 DNA: TGTGCCAGCAGCTTCCAAAGCGGACGGACCTACAATGAG. The V call is TRBV5-4, the J call TRBJ2-1; D might be TRBD2 (5 bases). Read coverage stops 3 residues before the CDR3 terminus; the germline J gene supplies the remainder. The CDR3 is made up of 16 amino acids. The V gene's germline CDR1 is SGHNT and CDR2 YYREEE (reference sequence). V was pared by 2 bases and J by 2 bases, with 14 bases between.

A remark on this clone: The read ends 3 residues early relative to the CDR3; the germline J gene fills the gap. V gene TRBV5-1 combines with J gene TRBJ1-2; 11 positions match TRBD1. The V and J ends lost 6 bases and 6 bases, in that order; junction bases with no gene match: 16. This CDR3 has 17 amino acids. In germline, CDR1 is SGHRS, CDR2 YFSETQ. CDR3 protein: CASNLRPSGQGENGYTF. The CDR3 bases that were read are TGCGCCAGCAATCTGAGACCCTCGGGACAGGGGGAGAATGGC.

With respect to this clone: The read ends 3 residues before the CDR3 terminus; that terminus is restored from the germline J gene. The genes are TRBV30 and TRBJ2-7, with TRBD1 matching over 10 bases. The CDR3 spans 13 residues. Germline assignment: CDR1 GTSNPN and CDR2 SVGIG (reference sequence). The V and J ends lost 8 bases and 6 bases, in that order; junction bases with no gene match: 10. The CDR3 sequence is CALDGTGVGEQYF. The sequenced CDR3 bases are TGTGCCCTCGATGGGACAGGGGTGGGCGAG.

With regard to this clone: The CDR3 goes on 3 residues after the read ends, and that part is filled in from the germline J gene. The chain has TRBV20-1 and TRBJ1-1; the D gene is possibly TRBD1 (6 bases). V was cut by 6 bases and J by 1 base, with 12 bases left in between. This CDR3 is 13 amino acids long. Germline-derived CDR1 and CDR2 are DFQATT and SNEGSKA (reference sequence). CDR3 region: CSAAGTTNTEAFF. Partial CDR3 DNA: TGCAGTGCCGCCGGGACAACGAACACTGAA.

As concerns this clone: The read terminates 3 residues ahead of where the CDR3 ends, so the germline J gene completes it. This rearrangement joins TRBV6-2 or TRBV6-3 to TRBJ1-2, with D possibly being TRBD1 (5 bases). Germline V gene lookup returns CDR1 MNHEY and CDR2 SVGEGT. The CDR3 is 17 residues long. Incomplete CDR3 DNA: TGTGCCAGCAGTTCCATGGACAACGAAGGTGCCAAAAACATC. This codes for CASSSMDNEGAKNI. Given in full, the CDR3 is CASSSMDNEGAKNIYTF.

About this clone: The read terminates 3 residues ahead of where the CDR3 ends, so the germline J gene completes it. The chain combines TRBV20-1 with TRBJ2-5; 7 bases are a match to TRBD2. The germline CDR1 and CDR2 sequences are DFQATT and SNEGSKA (reference sequence). V was clipped by 1 base and J by 5 bases; unmatched bases: 7. The CDR3 runs to 14 residues. CDR3 DNA, as far as it was read: TGCAGTGCTAGAGGGACTAGTCAAAGGGAGACC. It translates to CSARGTSQRET. The CDR3 reads in full as CSARGTSQRETQYF.

About this clone: The CDR3 end falls 3 residues outside the read, so it is completed with the germline J gene. The rearrangement links TRBV19 to TRBJ2-2; D gene unclear. The germline V gene has CDR1 LNHDA and CDR2 SQIVND (reference sequence). This CDR3 is 14 amino acids long. The CDR3 region is CASRPTVTNEKLFF. The covered CDR3 bases are TGTGCCAGTAGACCGACCGTTACTAATGAAAAG.

Concerning this clone: The CDR3 end is not reached by the read, which stops 3 residues before it; the germline J gene fills it in. The chain employs TRBV20-1 and TRBJ2-2, with 11 bases lining up with TRBD2. The CDR3 runs 18 residues. The germline gives CDR1 DFQATT, CDR2 SNEGSKA (reference sequence). Trimming at V came to 2 bases and at J to 1 base, leaving 9 bases not matched to a gene. CDR3 in amino acids: CSARNSLAGGLNTGELFF. CDR3 DNA, as far as it was read: TGCAGTGCTAGAAATTCGCTAGCGGGGGGACTGAACACCGGGGAG.

Comments on this clone: The CDR3 end lies 3 residues beyond the end of the read and is filled in from the germline J gene. V usage is TRBV6-2 or TRBV6-3 and J usage is TRBJ2-2, with D unclear. Germline V gene lookup returns CDR1 MNHEY and CDR2 SVGEGT. Trimming took off 4 bases at V and 4 bases at J, with 10 bases between the two ends. The CDR3 has 14 amino acids. The CDR3 DNA, read in part, is TGTGCCAGCAGTTTATATAGATCCACCGGGGAG. Amino acid sequence: CASSLYRSTGE. The whole CDR3 protein is CASSLYRSTGELFF.

In regard to this clone: The sequence runs out 3 residues before the end of the CDR3; the remainder is reconstructed from the germline J gene. V is TRBV7-8 and J is TRBJ2-5; 11 bases match TRBD1. Per the germline V gene, CDR1 is SGHVS and CDR2 is FQNEAQ. The CDR3 spans 15 residues. Losses at the gene ends were 5 bases for V and 4 bases for J; bases not matched to a gene: 6. The sequenced CDR3 bases are TGTGCCAGCAGCCTGAGGACAGGGGGCACAGAGACC. Amino acid sequence: CASSLRTGGTET. The CDR3 reads in full as CASSLRTGGTETQYF.

As concerns this clone: The read ends 3 residues before the CDR3 terminus; that terminus is restored from the germline J gene. The chain carries TRBV11-2 and TRBJ2-5, with 9 bases fitting TRBD1. This CDR3 is 14 amino acids long. The V gene's germline CDR1 is SGHAT and CDR2 FQNNGV. The ends lost 5 bases at V and 5 bases at J; junction bases unmatched: 6. The CDR3 spells CASSDTGGWETQYF. The sequenced CDR3 bases are TGTGCCAGCAGCGATACAGGGGGCTGGGAGACC.

Worth noting for this clone: The read ends 3 residues before the CDR3 terminus; that terminus is restored from the germline J gene. The V gene is TRBV7-2, the J gene TRBJ2-2; D is ambiguous. CDR1 is SGHTA, CDR2 FQGNSA, per germline. The CDR3 extends over 12 amino acids. Trimming took off 4 bases at V and 6 bases at J, with 6 bases between the two ends. The CDR3 spells CASSSPPGELFF. CDR3 DNA, as far as it was read: TGTGCCAGCAGCTCTCCCCCCGGGGAG.